In its sample, the clone carrying this T cell receptor beta chain was seen a few times. Its target is unknown. The CDR3 is 15 amino acids. Germline CDR1 and CDR2: SGHTA and FQGNSA. V was clipped by 8 bases and J by 8 bases, with 21 bases between them. These donors counted as nominally healthy when sampled, but unrecorded immune exposures were likely. This sample was taken from a study of cytomegalovirus exposure and HLA in healthy donors. The study ran its PCR with 60 Vbeta and 13 Jbeta primers. Profiled with immunoSEQ multiplex PCR; TCRdb holds only in-frame clones, not every one. The table has around 150,000 clones, roughly 80% seen once; the top ten hold around 3.9%. General study points: Earlier analysis yielded a pattern in which most TCR beta V segments were productive about 90% or about 30% of the time. DRB1 had the most TCR associations and HLA-C the fewest, a later analysis found, with rates varying by HLA locus.

The rearrangement joins TRBV7-2 to TRBJ1-4, with TRBD1 as a possible D gene (6 bases). The specimen was PBMCs. The receptor comes from a man between 35 and 55 years old in good health and CMV-seropositive. The CDR3 coding sequence is TGTGCCAGCGCCTCGCGTGGGGGCGCAGAAGAAAAACTGTTTTTT. Encoded protein: CASASRGGAEEKLFF.